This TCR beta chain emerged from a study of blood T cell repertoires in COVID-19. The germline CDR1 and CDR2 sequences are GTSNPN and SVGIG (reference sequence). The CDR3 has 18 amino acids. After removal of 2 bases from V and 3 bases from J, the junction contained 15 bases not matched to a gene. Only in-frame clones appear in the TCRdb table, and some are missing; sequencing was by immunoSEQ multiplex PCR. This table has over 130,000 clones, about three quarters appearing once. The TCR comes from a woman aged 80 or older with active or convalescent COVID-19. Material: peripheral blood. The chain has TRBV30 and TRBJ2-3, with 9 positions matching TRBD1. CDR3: CAWSLRTGALMGTDTQYF. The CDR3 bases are TGTGCCTGGAGTCTTCGGACAGGGGCGTTGATGGGTACAGATACGCAGTATTTT.